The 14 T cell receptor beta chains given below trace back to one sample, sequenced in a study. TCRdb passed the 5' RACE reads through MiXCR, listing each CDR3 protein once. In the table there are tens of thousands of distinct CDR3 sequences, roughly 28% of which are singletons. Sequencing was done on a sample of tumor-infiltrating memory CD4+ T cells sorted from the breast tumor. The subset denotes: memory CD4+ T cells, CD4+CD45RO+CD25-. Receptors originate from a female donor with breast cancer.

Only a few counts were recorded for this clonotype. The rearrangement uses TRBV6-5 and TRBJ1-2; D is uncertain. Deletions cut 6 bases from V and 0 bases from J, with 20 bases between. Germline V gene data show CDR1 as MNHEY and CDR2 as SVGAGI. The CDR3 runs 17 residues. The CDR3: CASSTQWSHLANYGYTF. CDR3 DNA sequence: TGTGCCAGCAGCACCCAATGGTCTCACCTAGCTAACTATGGCTACACCTTC.

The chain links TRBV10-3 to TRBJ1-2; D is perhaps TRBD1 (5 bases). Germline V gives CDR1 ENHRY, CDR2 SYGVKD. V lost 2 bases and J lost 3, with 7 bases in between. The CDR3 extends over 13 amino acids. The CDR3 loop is CAISEGGDYGYTF. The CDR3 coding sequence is TGTGCCATCAGTGAGGGGGGAGACTATGGCTACACCTTC.

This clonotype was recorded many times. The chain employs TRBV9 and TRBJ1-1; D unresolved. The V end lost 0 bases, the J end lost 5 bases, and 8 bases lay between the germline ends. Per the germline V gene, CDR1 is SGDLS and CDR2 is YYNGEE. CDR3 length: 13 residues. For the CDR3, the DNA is TGTGCCAGCAGCGTAGGGCGTGGTACTGAAGCTTTCTTT. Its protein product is CASSVGRGTEAFF.

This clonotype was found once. The DNA of the CDR3 is TGCAGTGCTAGAGATTGGAGGGGGGAAAACATTCAGTACTTC. Translated: CSARDWRGENIQYF. The chain carries TRBV20-1 and TRBJ2-4; D is possibly TRBD1 or TRBD2 (6 bases each). V was pared by 0 bases and J by 5 bases, with 11 bases between. From germline, CDR1 is DFQATT and CDR2 SNEGSKA (reference sequence). There are 14 residues in the CDR3.

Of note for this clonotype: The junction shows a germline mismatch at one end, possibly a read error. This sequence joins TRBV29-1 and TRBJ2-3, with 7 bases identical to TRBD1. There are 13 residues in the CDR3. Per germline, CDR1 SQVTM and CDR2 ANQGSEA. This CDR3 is CSVSGKGTDTQYF. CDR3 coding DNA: TGCAGCGTTTCGGGGAAGGGGACAGATACGCAGTATTTC.

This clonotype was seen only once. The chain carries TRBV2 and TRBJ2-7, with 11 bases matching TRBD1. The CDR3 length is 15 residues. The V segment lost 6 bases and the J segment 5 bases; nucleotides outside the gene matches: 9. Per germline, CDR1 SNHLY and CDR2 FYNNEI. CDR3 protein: CASSFLGQGADEQYF. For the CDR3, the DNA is TGTGCCAGCAGCTTCCTCGGACAGGGGGCCGACGAGCAGTACTTC.

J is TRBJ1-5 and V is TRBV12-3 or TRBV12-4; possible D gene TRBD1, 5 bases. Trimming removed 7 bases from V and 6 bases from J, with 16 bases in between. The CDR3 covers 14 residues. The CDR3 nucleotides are TGTGCCAGCAACCCTGGTCGGGGGGGTCAGCCCCAGCATTTT. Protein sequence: CASNPGRGGQPQHF.

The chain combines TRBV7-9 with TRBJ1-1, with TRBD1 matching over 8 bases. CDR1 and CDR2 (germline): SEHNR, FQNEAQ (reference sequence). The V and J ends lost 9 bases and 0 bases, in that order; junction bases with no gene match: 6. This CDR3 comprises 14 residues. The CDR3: CASTLGQVNTEAFF. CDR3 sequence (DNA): TGTGCCAGTACGCTGGGACAGGTGAACACTGAAGCTTTCTTT. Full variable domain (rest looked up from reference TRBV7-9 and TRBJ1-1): DTGVSQNPRHKITKRGQNVTFRCDPISEHNRLYWYRQTLGQGPEFLTYFQNEAQLEKSRLLSDRFSAERPKGSFSTLEIQRTEQGDSAMYLCASTLGQVNTEAFFGQGTRLTVV.

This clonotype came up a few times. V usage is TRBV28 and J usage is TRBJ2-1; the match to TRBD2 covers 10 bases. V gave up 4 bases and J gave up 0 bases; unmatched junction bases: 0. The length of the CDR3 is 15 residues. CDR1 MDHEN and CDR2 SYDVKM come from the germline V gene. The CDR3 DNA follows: TGTGCCAGCAGTTCTAGCGGGAGCTCCTACAATGAGCAGTTCTTC. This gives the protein CASSSSGSSYNEQFF.

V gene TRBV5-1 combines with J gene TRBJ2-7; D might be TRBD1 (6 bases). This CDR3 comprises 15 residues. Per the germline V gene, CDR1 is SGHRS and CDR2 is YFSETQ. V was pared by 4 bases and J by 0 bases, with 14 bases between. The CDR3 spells CASSPGHQPSYEQYF. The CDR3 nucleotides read TGCGCCAGCAGCCCGGGACACCAACCCTCCTACGAGCAGTACTTC.

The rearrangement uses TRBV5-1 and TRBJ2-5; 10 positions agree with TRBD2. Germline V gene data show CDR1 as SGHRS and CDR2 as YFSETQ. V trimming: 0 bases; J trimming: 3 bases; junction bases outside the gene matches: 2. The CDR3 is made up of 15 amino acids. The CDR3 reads CASSLGTSGKETQYF. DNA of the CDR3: TGCGCCAGCAGCTTGGGGACTAGCGGAAAAGAGACCCAGTACTTC. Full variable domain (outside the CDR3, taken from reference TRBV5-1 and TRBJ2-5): KAGVTQTPRYLIKTRGQQVTLSCSPISGHRSVSWYQQTPGQGLQFLFEYFSETQRNKGNFPGRFSGRQFSNSRSEMNVSTLELGDSALYLCASSLGTSGKETQYFGPGTRLLVL.

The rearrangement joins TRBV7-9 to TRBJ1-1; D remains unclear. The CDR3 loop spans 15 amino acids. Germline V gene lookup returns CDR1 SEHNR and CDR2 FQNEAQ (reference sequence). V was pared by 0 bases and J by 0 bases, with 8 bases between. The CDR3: CASSLAPDMNTEAFF. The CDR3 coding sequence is TGTGCCAGCAGCTTAGCACCGGATATGAACACTGAAGCTTTCTTT.

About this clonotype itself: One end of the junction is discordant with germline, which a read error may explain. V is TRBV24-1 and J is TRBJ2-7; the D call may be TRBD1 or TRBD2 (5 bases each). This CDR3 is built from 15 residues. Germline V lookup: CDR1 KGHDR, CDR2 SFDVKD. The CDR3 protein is CATSDPMGPSNEQYF. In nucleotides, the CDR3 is TGTGCCACCAGTGACCCCATGGGACCCTCCAACGAGCAGTACTTC.

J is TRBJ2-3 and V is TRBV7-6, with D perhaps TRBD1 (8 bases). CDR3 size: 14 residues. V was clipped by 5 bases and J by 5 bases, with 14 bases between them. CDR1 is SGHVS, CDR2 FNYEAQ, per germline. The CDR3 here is CASSPTGEGDTQYF. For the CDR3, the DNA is TGTGCCAGCAGCCCGACAGGGGAGGGAGATACGCAGTATTTT. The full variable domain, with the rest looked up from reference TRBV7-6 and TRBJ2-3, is GAGVSQSPRYKVTKRGQDVALRCDPISGHVSLYWYRQALGQGPEFLTYFNYEAQQDKSGLPNDRFSAERPEGSISTLTIQRTEQRDSAMYRCASSPTGEGDTQYFGPGTRLTVL.